Shown below are 21 T cell receptor beta chains from a single sample sequenced in a study of cytomegalovirus exposure and HLA in healthy donors (dated by TCRdb to about 2017). The library was obtained by the immunoSEQ multiplex PCR assay. TCRdb's version of the immuneACCESS table is confined to in-frame rearrangements and falls short of the full clone set. An unresolved V gene accounts for under half of the shortfall where checked; the remainder is of unknown origin. The sample profile shows 120,000 to 150,000 clones; approximately 88% of them were found once. Jointly, the top ten make up 3.5% to 5% of the sample. The source material was PBMCs. These receptors originate from a man between 18 and 35 years old in good health and CMV-seropositive.

J is TRBJ2-7 and V is TRBV27; no clear D gene. There are 13 residues in the CDR3. V lost 2 bases and J lost 5, with 10 bases in between. Germline lookup yields CDR1 MNHEY and CDR2 SMNVEV (reference sequence). The CDR3 spells CASSLRSVDEQYF. CDR3 nucleotide sequence: TGTGCCAGCAGTTTACGGAGTGTCGACGAGCAGTACTTC.

This chain links TRBV7-8 with TRBJ1-2, with TRBD1 matching over 7 bases. The CDR3 length is 13 residues. The germline gives CDR1 SGHVS, CDR2 FQNEAQ. V shed 3 bases, J shed 7 bases, and the junction held 5 bases outside the gene matches. The CDR3 sequence is CASSFDRESGYTF. Written as DNA, the CDR3 is TGTGCCAGCAGCTTTGACAGGGAAAGTGGCTACACCTTC.

The rearrangement joins TRBV7-9 to TRBJ2-7, with 10 nucleotides matching TRBD2. This CDR3 contains 14 residues. Germline CDR1 reads SEHNR; CDR2 reads FQNEAQ (reference sequence). V lost 5 bases and J lost 2; bases outside the gene matches: 3. CDR3 coding DNA: TGTGCCAGCAGCCGAGCGGGGGGGACCTACGAGCAGTACTTC. Its protein product is CASSRAGGTYEQYF.

In DNA form, the CDR3 reads TGTGCCAGCAGCAGCAGGGTAGAAGGTGGCTACACCTTC. Its protein product is CASSSRVEGGYTF. The V and J genes are TRBV7-8 and TRBJ1-2; D is possibly TRBD1 (5 bases). This CDR3 is 13 amino acids long. From germline, CDR1 is SGHVS and CDR2 FQNEAQ. Trimming took 5 bases from V and 7 from J, leaving 14 bases between them.

The chain links TRBV6-1 to TRBJ2-4, with 8 bases that match TRBD1. Trimming at V came to 0 bases and at J to 5 bases, leaving 9 bases not matched to a gene. The length of the CDR3 is 17 residues. CDR1 is MNHNS and CDR2 is SASEGT in the germline V gene. The chain's CDR3 is CASSEATRDRIQNIQYF. The DNA for the CDR3 is TGTGCCAGCAGTGAAGCGACGCGGGACAGGATCCAAAACATTCAGTACTTC.

The V and J genes are TRBV7-2 and TRBJ2-7, with D tentatively TRBD1 (5 bases). V was cut by 1 base and J by 9 bases, with 10 bases left in between. Germline V lookup: CDR1 SGHTA, CDR2 FQGNSA. This CDR3 spans 12 amino acids. This CDR3 is CASSLDHRRQYF. The CDR3 nucleotides are TGTGCCAGCAGCTTAGATCACAGGAGGCAGTACTTC. Full variable domain (remainder filled in from reference TRBV7-2 and TRBJ2-7): GAGVSQSPSNKVTEKGKDVELRCDPISGHTALYWYRQSLGQGLEFLIYFQGNSAPDKSGLPSDRFSAERTGGSVSTLTIQRTQQEDSAVYLCASSLDHRRQYFGPGTRLTVT.

The rearrangement uses TRBV28 and TRBJ1-1; the D is unclear. This CDR3 has 13 amino acids. Trimming took 3 bases from V and 1 from J, leaving 6 bases between them. From germline, CDR1 is MDHEN and CDR2 SYDVKM. CDR3 DNA sequence: TGTGCCAGCAGTTTGGGCAAGAACACTGAAGCTTTCTTT. Its protein is CASSLGKNTEAFF.

CDR3 protein: CASSWEPEGGETQYF. The CDR3, as DNA: TGTGCCAGCAGCTGGGAACCGGAGGGTGGAGAGACCCAGTACTTC. The rearrangement joins TRBV5-6 to TRBJ2-5, with a weak D call TRBD2 (6 bases). Trimming left V 3 bases short and J 4 bases short, with 16 bases between. The length of the CDR3 is 15 residues. Germline V gives CDR1 SGHDT, CDR2 YYEEEE.

Only one count was recorded for this clone. V is TRBV28 and J is TRBJ2-2; unclear D gene. CDR3 length: 15 residues. CDR1 is MDHEN and CDR2 is SYDVKM in the germline V gene. V lost 5 bases to trimming and J lost 2 bases, with 12 bases between them. The CDR3 DNA is TGTGCCAGCAGTGCTCACAGTTACAACACCGGGGAGCTGTTTTTT. Protein product: CASSAHSYNTGELFF.

The gene calls are TRBV7-8 and TRBJ1-1; TRBD1 agrees at 7 bases. The germline V gene has CDR1 SGHVS and CDR2 FQNEAQ. The J segment lost 7 bases and the V segment lost 5 bases, leaving 19 bases of the junction unmatched. CDR3 length: 17 amino acids. The CDR3 region is CASSVSSGGRWKGEAFF. CDR3 sequence (DNA): TGTGCCAGCAGCGTGTCTTCAGGGGGTCGTTGGAAGGGTGAAGCTTTCTTT. The full variable domain, in which reference TRBV7-8 and TRBJ1-1 provide the parts outside the CDR3, is GAGVSQSPRYKVAKRGQDVALRCDPISGHVSLFWYQQALGQGPEFLTYFQNEAQLDKSGLPSDRFFAERPEGSVSTLKIQRTQQEDSAVYLCASSVSSGGRWKGEAFFGQGTRLTVV.

The chain combines TRBV29-1 with TRBJ2-3; 7 bases match TRBD2. The V gene end was trimmed by 7 bases and the J gene end by 1 base; junction bases not matched to a gene: 5. The CDR3 loop spans 13 amino acids. Per germline, CDR1 SQVTM and CDR2 ANQGSEA. The CDR3 loop is CSGEGVGTDTQYF. The CDR3 region has the DNA TGCAGCGGGGAGGGAGTTGGCACAGATACGCAGTATTTT.

This CDR3 is CASSLASGDPYEQYF. CDR3 in DNA: TGTGCCAGCAGCTTGGCTAGCGGGGACCCCTACGAGCAGTACTTC. V gene TRBV7-2 combines with J gene TRBJ2-7; 9 positions agree with TRBD2. The junction had 5 bases not matched to a gene; V was cut back by 3 bases and J by 2 bases. This CDR3 region has 15 residues. The germline gives CDR1 SGHTA, CDR2 FQGNSA.

This clone was seen a handful of times. CDR3 nucleotides: TGTGCCTGGAGTAGACTAGCGGGAGTGGACATTCAGTACTTC. Translation: CAWSRLAGVDIQYF. The rearrangement uses TRBV30 and TRBJ2-4; 12 bases match TRBD2. Germline loops: CDR1 GTSNPN, CDR2 SVGIG (reference sequence). This CDR3 is 14 amino acids long. The J segment lost 8 bases and the V segment lost 2 bases, leaving 4 bases of the junction unmatched.

The V call is TRBV5-1, the J call TRBJ2-1; D uncertain. Looked up from germline, CDR1 is SGHRS and CDR2 is YFSETQ. The CDR3 totals 14 residues. V shed 4 bases and J shed 4 bases, with 12 bases lying between them. In DNA, the CDR3 is TGCGCCAGCAGCCTTCCGACTGGGTACAATGAGCAGTTCTTC. Its protein is CASSLPTGYNEQFF.

The chain carries TRBV19 and TRBJ2-7; TRBD1 matches at 12 bases. The J segment lost 5 bases and the V segment lost 4 bases, leaving 12 bases of the junction unmatched. The CDR3 spans 17 residues. CDR1 is LNHDA and CDR2 is SQIVND in the germline V gene (reference sequence). CDR3 in amino acids: CASSTGTGGANTHEQYF. In DNA, the CDR3 is TGTGCCAGTAGTACCGGGACAGGGGGCGCAAATACCCACGAGCAGTACTTC.

The V gene is TRBV9, the J gene TRBJ2-6; 9 nucleotides match TRBD2. Trimming took 9 bases from V and 1 from J; bases not matched to a gene: 8. The length of the CDR3 is 16 residues. Per the germline V gene, CDR1 is SGDLS and CDR2 is YYNGEE. CDR3 nucleotides: TGTGCCACCGCGGGAGGGCGGTGGTCTGGGGCCAACGTCCTGACTTTC. Residues: CATAGGRWSGANVLTF.

The J gene is TRBJ2-7, the V gene TRBV4-1, with D tentatively TRBD1 (5 bases). Trimming shortened V by 1 base and J by 2 bases, and 24 bases separated the two germline ends. Germline values: CDR1 MGHRA, CDR2 YSYEKL. CDR3 length equals 19 residues. In DNA, the CDR3 is TGCGCCAGCAGCCAAGTTCCTCGACTCGACAGCAGTACTACCTACGAGCAGTACTTC. Amino acid sequence: CASSQVPRLDSSTTYEQYF.

The CDR3 loop reads CASSLEPSYNEQFF. CDR3 sequence (DNA): TGTGCCAGCAGCTTAGAACCCAGCTACAATGAGCAGTTCTTC. The chain recombines TRBV7-2 with TRBJ2-1; no clear D gene. V was cut by 1 base and J by 3 bases, with 7 bases left in between. CDR1 is SGHTA and CDR2 is FQGNSA in the germline V gene. The CDR3 is made up of 14 amino acids. Filled out from reference TRBV7-2 and TRBJ2-1, the complete variable domain reads GAGVSQSPSNKVTEKGKDVELRCDPISGHTALYWYRQSLGQGLEFLIYFQGNSAPDKSGLPSDRFSAERTGGSVSTLTIQRTQQEDSAVYLCASSLEPSYNEQFFGPGTRLTVL.

V usage is TRBV2 and J usage is TRBJ2-7; 13 positions agree with TRBD2. Germline V gene sequence: CDR1 SNHLY, CDR2 FYNNEI. The CDR3 runs to 13 residues. The trim removed 4 bases at V and 6 bases at J, leaving 0 bases unmatched. The CDR3 protein is CASSGTSGSEQYF. CDR3 bases: TGTGCCAGCAGTGGGACTAGCGGGAGCGAGCAGTACTTC.

V and J are TRBV5-1 and TRBJ2-1; no definite D call. Trimming removed 2 bases at V and 5 bases at J, with 11 bases between. CDR3 length equals 14 residues. Germline CDR1 is SGHRS and CDR2 is YFSETQ. CDR3 DNA sequence: TGCGCCAGCAGCTTACCCCCACTGAACAATGAGCAGTTCTTC. Amino acids: CASSLPPLNNEQFF. The full variable domain, rest sourced from reference TRBV5-1 and TRBJ2-1, is KAGVTQTPRYLIKTRGQQVTLSCSPISGHRSVSWYQQTPGQGLQFLFEYFSETQRNKGNFPGRFSGRQFSNSRSEMNVSTLELGDSALYLCASSLPPLNNEQFFGPGTRLTVL.

The table lists this clone with a count of one. The chain recombines TRBV14 with TRBJ1-3; the D is unclear. V lost 8 bases and J lost 0, with 8 bases in between. Per the germline V gene, CDR1 is SGHDN and CDR2 is FVKESK. This CDR3 contains 13 residues. The CDR3, as DNA: TGTGCCAGCTCCCCTTACTCTGGAAACACCATATATTTT. Translated: CASSPYSGNTIYF.